This T cell receptor (beta chain) was identified in a study of cytomegalovirus exposure and HLA in healthy donors. General study findings and limits: Segments of the TCR beta V type were, in most cases, productive about 87% or about 30% of the time in an earlier analysis.

This PCR relied on a set of 60 Vbeta primers and 13 Jbeta primers. Assay used: immunoSEQ multiplex PCR; TCRdb lists only in-frame clones, some missing. The sample data list 150,000 to 200,000 clones. Worth noting for this clone: The antigen remains unidentified.

This CDR3 region has 15 residues. V gave up 3 bases and J gave up 5 bases; unmatched junction bases: 7. Looked up from germline, CDR1 is SGHNT and CDR2 is YENEEA. Sequencing was carried out using PBMCs. The gene calls are TRBV11-3 and TRBJ2-7; 10 nucleotides agree with TRBD2. The TCR sequence derives from a man between 25 and 39 years old in good health and CMV-seronegative. The CDR3 reads CASSFGSGRGNEQYF. The CDR3 DNA is TGTGCCAGCAGCTTTGGCAGCGGGAGGGGTAACGAGCAGTACTTC.